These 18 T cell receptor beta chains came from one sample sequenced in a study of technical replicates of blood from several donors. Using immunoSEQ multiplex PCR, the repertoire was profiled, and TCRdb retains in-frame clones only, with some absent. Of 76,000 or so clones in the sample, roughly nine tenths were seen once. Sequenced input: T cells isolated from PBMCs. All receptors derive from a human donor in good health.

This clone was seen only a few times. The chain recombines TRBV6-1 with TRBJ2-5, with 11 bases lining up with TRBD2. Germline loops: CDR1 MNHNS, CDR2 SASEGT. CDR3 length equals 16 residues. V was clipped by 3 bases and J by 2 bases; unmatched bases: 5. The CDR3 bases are TGTGCCAGCAGTGAGCTAGCGGGGGGTCCGCAAGAGACCCAGTACTTC. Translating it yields CASSELAGGPQETQYF.

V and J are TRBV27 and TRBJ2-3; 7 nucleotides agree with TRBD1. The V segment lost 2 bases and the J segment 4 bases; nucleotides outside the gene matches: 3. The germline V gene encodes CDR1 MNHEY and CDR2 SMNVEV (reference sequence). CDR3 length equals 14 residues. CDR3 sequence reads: CASSLAQGADTQYF. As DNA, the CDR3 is TGTGCCAGCAGTTTAGCGCAGGGGGCAGATACGCAGTATTTT.

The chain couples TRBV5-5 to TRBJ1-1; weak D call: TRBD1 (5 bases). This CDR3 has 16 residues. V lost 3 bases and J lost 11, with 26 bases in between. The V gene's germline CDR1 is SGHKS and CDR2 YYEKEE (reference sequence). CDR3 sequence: CASSSKQPGQTSGAFF. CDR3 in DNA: TGTGCCAGCAGCTCAAAACAGCCCGGACAAACAAGTGGCGCTTTCTTT.

As DNA, the CDR3 is TGTGCCAGCAGCCCCCGGGACAGGGGTGAGACCCAGTACTTC. This codes for CASSPRDRGETQYF. The chain is built from TRBV5-5 and TRBJ2-5, with TRBD1 matching over 10 bases. Trimming removed 4 bases from V and 5 bases from J; junction bases left unmatched: 5. The V gene's germline CDR1 is SGHKS and CDR2 YYEKEE (reference sequence). This CDR3 region has 14 residues. The whole variable domain, filled in from reference TRBV5-5 and TRBJ2-5, reads DAGVTQSPTHLIKTRGQQVTLRCSPISGHKSVSWYQQVLGQGPQFIFQYYEKEERGRGNFPDRFSARQFPNYSSELNVNALLLGDSALYLCASSPRDRGETQYFGPGTRLLVL.

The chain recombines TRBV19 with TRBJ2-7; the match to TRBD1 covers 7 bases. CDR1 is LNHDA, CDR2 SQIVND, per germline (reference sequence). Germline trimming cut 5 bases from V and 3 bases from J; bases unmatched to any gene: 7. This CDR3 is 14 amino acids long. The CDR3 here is CASSGSAGGYEQYF. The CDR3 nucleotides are TGTGCCAGTAGTGGGTCGGCAGGGGGCTACGAGCAGTACTTC.

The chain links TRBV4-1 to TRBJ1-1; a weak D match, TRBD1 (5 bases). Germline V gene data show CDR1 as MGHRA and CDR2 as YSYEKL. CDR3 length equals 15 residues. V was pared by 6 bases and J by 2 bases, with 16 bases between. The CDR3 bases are TGCGCCAGCAGGCATTTGGGGCAGTATAACACTGAAGCTTTCTTT. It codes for CASRHLGQYNTEAFF.

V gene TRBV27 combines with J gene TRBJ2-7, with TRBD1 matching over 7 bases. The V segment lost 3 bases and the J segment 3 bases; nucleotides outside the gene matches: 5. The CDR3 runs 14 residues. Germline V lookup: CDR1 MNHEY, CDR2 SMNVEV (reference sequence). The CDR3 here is CASSFRQGGYEQYF. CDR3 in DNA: TGTGCCAGCAGTTTCAGACAGGGCGGCTACGAGCAGTACTTC.

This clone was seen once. As DNA, the CDR3 is TGTGCCAGCAAACACGGACAGGGGTTAACGGATACGCAGTATTTT. Translation gives CASKHGQGLTDTQYF. This chain joins TRBV6-6 and TRBJ2-3; 9 positions agree with TRBD1. V trimming: 7 bases; J trimming: 6 bases; junction bases outside the gene matches: 11. The CDR3 has 15 residues. Germline V gives CDR1 MNHNY, CDR2 SVGAGI (reference sequence).

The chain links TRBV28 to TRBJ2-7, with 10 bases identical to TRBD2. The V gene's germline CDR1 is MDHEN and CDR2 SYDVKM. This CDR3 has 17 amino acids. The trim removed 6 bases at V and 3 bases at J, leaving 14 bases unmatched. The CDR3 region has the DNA TGTGCCAGCAGCCCCGGGACAGCTAGCGGGAGTCTCTACGAGCAGTACTTC. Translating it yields CASSPGTASGSLYEQYF.

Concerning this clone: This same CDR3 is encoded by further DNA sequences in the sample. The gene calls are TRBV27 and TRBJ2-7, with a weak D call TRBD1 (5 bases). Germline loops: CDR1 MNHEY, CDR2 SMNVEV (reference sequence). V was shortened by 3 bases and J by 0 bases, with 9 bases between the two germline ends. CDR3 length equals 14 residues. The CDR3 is CASSFVQGSYEQYF. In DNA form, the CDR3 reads TGTGCCAGCAGTTTCGTTCAGGGCTCCTACGAGCAGTACTTC.

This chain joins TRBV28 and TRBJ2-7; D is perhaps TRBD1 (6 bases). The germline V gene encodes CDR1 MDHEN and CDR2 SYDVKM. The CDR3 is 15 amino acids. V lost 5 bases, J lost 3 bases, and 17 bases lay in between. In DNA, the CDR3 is TGTGCCAGCAGTCCATCGCCCCAGGGGTTCTACGAGCAGTACTTC. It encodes CASSPSPQGFYEQYF.

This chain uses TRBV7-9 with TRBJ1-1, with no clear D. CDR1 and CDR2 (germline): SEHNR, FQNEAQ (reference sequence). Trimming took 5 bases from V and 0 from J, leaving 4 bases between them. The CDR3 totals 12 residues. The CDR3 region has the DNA TGTGCCAGCAGCACACTGAACACTGAAGCTTTCTTT. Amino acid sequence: CASSTLNTEAFF.

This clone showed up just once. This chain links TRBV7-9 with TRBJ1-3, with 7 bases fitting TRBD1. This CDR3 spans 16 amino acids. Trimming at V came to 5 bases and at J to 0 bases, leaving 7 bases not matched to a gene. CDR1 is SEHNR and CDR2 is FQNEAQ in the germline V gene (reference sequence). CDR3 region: CASSPRTGSSGNTIYF. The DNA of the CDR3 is TGTGCCAGCAGCCCCAGGACAGGATCCTCTGGAAACACCATATATTTT.

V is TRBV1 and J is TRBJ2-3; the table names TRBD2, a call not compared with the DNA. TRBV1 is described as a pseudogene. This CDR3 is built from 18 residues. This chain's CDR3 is CTSSHLAGGRNYTDTQYF. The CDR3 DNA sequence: TGCACCAGCAGCCACCTGGCGGGGGGCCGAAACTACACAGATACGCAGTATTTT.

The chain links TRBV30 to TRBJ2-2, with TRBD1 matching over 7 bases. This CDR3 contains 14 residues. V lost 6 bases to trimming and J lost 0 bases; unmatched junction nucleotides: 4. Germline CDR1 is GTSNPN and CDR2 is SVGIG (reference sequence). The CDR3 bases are TGTGCCTGTGGGGACAGCCCGAACACCGGGGAGCTGTTTTTT. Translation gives CACGDSPNTGELFF.

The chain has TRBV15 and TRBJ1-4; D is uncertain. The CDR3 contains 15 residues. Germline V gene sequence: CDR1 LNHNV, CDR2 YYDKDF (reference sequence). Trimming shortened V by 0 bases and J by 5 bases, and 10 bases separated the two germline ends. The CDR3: CATSREVADNEKLFF. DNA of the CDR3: TGTGCCACCAGCAGAGAGGTAGCAGACAATGAAAAACTGTTTTTT.

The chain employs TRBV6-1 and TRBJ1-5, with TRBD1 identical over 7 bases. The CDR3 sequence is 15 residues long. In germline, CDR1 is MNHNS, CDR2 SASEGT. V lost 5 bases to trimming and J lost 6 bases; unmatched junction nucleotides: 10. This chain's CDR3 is CASSFTGVMSQPQHF. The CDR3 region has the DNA TGTGCCAGCAGTTTTACAGGGGTAATGTCTCAGCCCCAGCATTTT.

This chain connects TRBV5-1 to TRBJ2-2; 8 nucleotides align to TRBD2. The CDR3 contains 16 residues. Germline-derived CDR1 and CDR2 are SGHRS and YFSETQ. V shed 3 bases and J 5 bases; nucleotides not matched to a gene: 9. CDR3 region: CASSYVSGSGTGELFF. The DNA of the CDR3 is TGCGCCAGCAGCTACGTAAGCGGGAGCGGTACCGGGGAGCTGTTTTTT.